A single sample is the source of the 5 T cell receptor beta chains below, sequenced in a study of technical replicates of blood from several donors. Only in-frame clones appear in the TCRdb table, and some are missing; sequencing was by immunoSEQ multiplex PCR. The data hold roughly 76,000 clones, with roughly 94% observed a single time. The sample was T cells isolated from PBMCs. These receptors were collected from a human donor in good health.

The rearrangement links TRBV6-5 to TRBJ2-4; no reliable D call. The CDR3 loop spans 15 amino acids. CDR1 is MNHEY, CDR2 SVGAGI, per germline. Between the trimmed V and J ends, which lost 5 bases and 0 bases, there was a span of 11 bases. Written as DNA, the CDR3 is TGTGCCAGCAGTCCCTTAACAGTAGCCAAAAACATTCAGTACTTC. The encoded protein is CASSPLTVAKNIQYF.

This clone showed up just once. The chain employs TRBV27 and TRBJ1-1, with D hard to call. Looked up from germline, CDR1 is MNHEY and CDR2 is SMNVEV (reference sequence). The CDR3 covers 14 residues. Trimming pared 6 bases from V and 2 bases from J, leaving 13 bases between. The CDR3, as DNA: TGTGCCAGCAGCCAACCCGGTACCAACACTGAAGCTTTCTTT. Amino acids: CASSQPGTNTEAFF.

The chain combines TRBV19 with TRBJ1-1, with D perhaps TRBD1 (6 bases). Germline CDR1 LNHDA, CDR2 SQIVND (reference sequence). Between the trimmed V and J ends, which lost 1 base and 2 bases, there was a span of 11 bases. The CDR3 loop spans 15 amino acids. The CDR3 coding sequence is TGTGCCAGTAGTATAGGGACAGCGGGAAACACTGAAGCTTTCTTT. Amino acids: CASSIGTAGNTEAFF.

V gene TRBV19 combines with J gene TRBJ2-7; 10 positions agree with TRBD2. In germline, CDR1 is LNHDA, CDR2 SQIVND (reference sequence). This CDR3 has 15 residues. The V gene end was trimmed by 2 bases and the J gene end by 7 bases; junction bases not matched to a gene: 8. DNA of the CDR3: TGTGCCAGTAGTATAAGGCTAGCGGGAGTATGGGAGCAGTACTTC. Its translation is CASSIRLAGVWEQYF.

This chain's CDR3 is CASSITPSGIPRDNEQFF. The CDR3 DNA sequence: TGTGCCAGTAGTATTACCCCGAGCGGGATCCCTCGGGACAATGAGCAGTTCTTC. The chain recombines TRBV19 with TRBJ2-1; 7 bases are a match to TRBD2. Germline-derived CDR1 and CDR2 are LNHDA and SQIVND (reference sequence). The CDR3 spans 18 residues. J was trimmed by 5 bases and V by 3 bases; bases with no gene match: 16.